This TCR beta chain was obtained from a study of blood T cells in healthy people across ages. Study observations and caveats: Observed TCR beta diversity showed a strong correlation with the percentage of naive T cells as measured by flow cytometry.

The use of a sample-barcoded 5' primer and a J-beta primer mix characterized a second PCR of about 7 to 12 cycles. Unique molecular identifiers of 12 random nucleotides labeled each cDNA. In TCRdb, the 5' RACE reads were re-called with MiXCR into one record per CDR3 protein. Among around 970,000 distinct CDR3 sequences, 51% were seen once, and the ten largest hold over 20%. Donation came from healthy Caucasian individuals in Russia who were aged about 6 to 95. In each sample, at least 6.5 million PBMCs were isolated. In regard to this clonotype: The antigen remains unidentified.

The TCR was taken from a woman aged 60-75 years in good health. Material: blood.

CDR3 DNA: TGCAGTGCTAAATTCGGGAGTCGTACAGATACGCAGTATTTT. This translates into CSAKFGSRTDTQYF. This chain joins TRBV20-1 and TRBJ2-3, with D possibly matching TRBD2 (6 bases). The CDR3 sequence is 14 residues long. Germline V gene lookup returns CDR1 DFQATT and CDR2 SNEGSKA (reference sequence). The V end was cut by 4 bases, the J end by 3 bases, with 14 bases between.